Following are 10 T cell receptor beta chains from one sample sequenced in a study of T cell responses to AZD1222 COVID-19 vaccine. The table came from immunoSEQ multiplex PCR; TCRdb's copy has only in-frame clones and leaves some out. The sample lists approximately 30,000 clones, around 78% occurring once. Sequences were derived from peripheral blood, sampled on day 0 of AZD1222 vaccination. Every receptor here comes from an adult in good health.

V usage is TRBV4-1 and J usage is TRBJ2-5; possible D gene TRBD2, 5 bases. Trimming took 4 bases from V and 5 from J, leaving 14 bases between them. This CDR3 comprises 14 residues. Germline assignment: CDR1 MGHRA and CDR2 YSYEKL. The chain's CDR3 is CASSLGLGPETQYF. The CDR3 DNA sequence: TGCGCCAGCAGCCTCGGACTGGGCCCGGAGACCCAGTACTTC.

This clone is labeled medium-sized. The CDR3 region is CASSLDSQPQHF. CDR3 in DNA: TGTGCCAGCAGCTTGGACAGTCAGCCCCAGCATTTT. The J gene is TRBJ1-5, the V gene TRBV5-4; D gene ambiguous. Germline V gene data show CDR1 as SGHNT and CDR2 as YYREEE (reference sequence). The CDR3 covers 12 residues. Deletions cut 0 bases from V and 6 bases from J, with 4 bases between.

CDR3: CASSLTGGDGYTF. The CDR3 DNA is TGTGCCAGCAGTCTGACAGGGGGCGATGGCTACACCTTC. This chain links TRBV6-5 with TRBJ1-2, with 10 bases identical to TRBD1. The CDR3 spans 13 residues. After removal of 5 bases from V and 6 bases from J, the junction contained 3 bases not matched to a gene. The germline V gene encodes CDR1 MNHEY and CDR2 SVGAGI.

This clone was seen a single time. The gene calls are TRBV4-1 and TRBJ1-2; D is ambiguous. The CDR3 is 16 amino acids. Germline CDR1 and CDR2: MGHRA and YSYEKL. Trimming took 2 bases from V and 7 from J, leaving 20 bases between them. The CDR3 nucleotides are TGCGCCAGCAGCCAACAAGATGAGATTCAAGCCGGTGGCTACACCTTC. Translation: CASSQQDEIQAGGYTF.

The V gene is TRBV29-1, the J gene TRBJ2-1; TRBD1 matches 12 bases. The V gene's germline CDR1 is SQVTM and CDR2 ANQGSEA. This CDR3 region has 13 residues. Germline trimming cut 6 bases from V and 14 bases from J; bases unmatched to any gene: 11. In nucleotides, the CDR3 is TGCAGCGTCGAACCGGGACAGGGGGCGCATAAGTTCTTC. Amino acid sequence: CSVEPGQGAHKFF.

The CDR3 bases are TGTGCCTGGAAGTCCTGGACAGAAAATTCACCCCTCCACTTT. It specifies CAWKSWTENSPLHF. The chain is built from TRBV30 and TRBJ1-6; weak D call: TRBD1 (6 bases). This CDR3 contains 14 residues. Trimming took off 4 bases at V and 7 bases at J, with 14 bases between the two ends. Germline loops: CDR1 GTSNPN, CDR2 SVGIG (reference sequence).

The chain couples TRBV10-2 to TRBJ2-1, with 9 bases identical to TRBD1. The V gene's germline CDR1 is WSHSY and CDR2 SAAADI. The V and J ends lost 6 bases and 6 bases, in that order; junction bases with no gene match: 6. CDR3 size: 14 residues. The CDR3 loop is CASSRGTGLNEQFF. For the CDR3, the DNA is TGCGCCAGCAGCCGGGGGACAGGGCTCAATGAGCAGTTCTTC.

CDR3 DNA: TGTGCCAGCAGCTCCGGGACTCTCGGGGAGCTGTTTTTT. It is translated as CASSSGTLGELFF. This chain joins TRBV7-3 and TRBJ2-2; possibly TRBD2 for D (6 bases). CDR3 size: 13 residues. V was pared by 4 bases and J by 7 bases, with 10 bases between. The germline gives CDR1 SGHTA, CDR2 FQGTGA.

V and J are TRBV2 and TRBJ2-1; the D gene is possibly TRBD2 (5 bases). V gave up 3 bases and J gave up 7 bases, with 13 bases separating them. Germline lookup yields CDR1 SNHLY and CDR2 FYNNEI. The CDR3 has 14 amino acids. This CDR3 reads CASSDPTGWNEQFF. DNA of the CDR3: TGTGCCAGCAGTGACCCCACGGGATGGAATGAGCAGTTCTTC.

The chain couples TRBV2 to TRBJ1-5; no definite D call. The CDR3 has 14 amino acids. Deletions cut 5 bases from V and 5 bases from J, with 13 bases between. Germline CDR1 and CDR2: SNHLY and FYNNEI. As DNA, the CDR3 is TGTGCCAGCAGTCCAACCGTAGGAGATCAGCCCCAGCATTTT. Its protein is CASSPTVGDQPQHF.